This T cell receptor beta chain was found in a study of T cell responses to AZD1222 COVID-19 vaccine. Clones were sequenced by immunoSEQ multiplex PCR, and TCRdb holds only the in-frame ones, with some missing. The sample has about 150,000 clones; over 80% are singletons. Study-wide results and caveats: There were mostly white British donors and more females than males, and clonal diversity was possibly underestimated. Among spike-specific TCRs, nearly half reportedly target unmutated variant regions. Increased Spike-specific TCR breadth and depth were observed after two AZD1222 doses. Baseline serology detected seropositivity in only five to seven AZD1222 recipients.

To note about this clone: Its matching antigen is unknown. The junction shows a germline mismatch at one end, possibly a read error.

The germline V gene encodes CDR1 MNHEY and CDR2 SVGEGT. CDR3 size: 14 residues. This TCR came from an adult in good health. The J gene is TRBJ2-7, the V gene TRBV6-2 or TRBV6-3; weak D call: TRBD1 (5 bases). The sample was peripheral blood, taken on day 0 of MenACWY control vaccination. CDR3 bases: TGTGCCAGCAACCCCGATCAGGGCTCCGACGAGCAGTACTTC. Residues: CASNPDQGSDEQYF.